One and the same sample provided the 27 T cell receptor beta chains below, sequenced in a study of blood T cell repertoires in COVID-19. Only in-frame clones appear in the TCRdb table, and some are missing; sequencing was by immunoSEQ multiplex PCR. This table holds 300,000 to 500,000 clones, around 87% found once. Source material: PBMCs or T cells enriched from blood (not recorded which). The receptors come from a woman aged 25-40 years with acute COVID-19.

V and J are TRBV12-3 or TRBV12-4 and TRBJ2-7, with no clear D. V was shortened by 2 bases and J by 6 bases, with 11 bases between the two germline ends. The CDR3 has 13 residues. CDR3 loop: CASSLLLVSEQYF. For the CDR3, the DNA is TGTGCCAGCAGTTTACTTCTGGTCAGCGAGCAGTACTTC.

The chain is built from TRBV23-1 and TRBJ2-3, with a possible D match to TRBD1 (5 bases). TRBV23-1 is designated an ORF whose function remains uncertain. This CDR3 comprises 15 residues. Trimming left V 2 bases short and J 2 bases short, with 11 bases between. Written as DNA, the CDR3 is TGCGCCAGCAGTCAAGACAGACAGCCCACAGATACGCAGTATTTT. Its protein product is CASSQDRQPTDTQYF.

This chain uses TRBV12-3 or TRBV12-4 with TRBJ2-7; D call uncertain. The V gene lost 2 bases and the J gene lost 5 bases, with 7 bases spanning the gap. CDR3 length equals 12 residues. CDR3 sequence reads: CASSLLPDEQYF. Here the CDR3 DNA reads TGTGCCAGCAGTTTACTACCGGACGAGCAGTACTTC.

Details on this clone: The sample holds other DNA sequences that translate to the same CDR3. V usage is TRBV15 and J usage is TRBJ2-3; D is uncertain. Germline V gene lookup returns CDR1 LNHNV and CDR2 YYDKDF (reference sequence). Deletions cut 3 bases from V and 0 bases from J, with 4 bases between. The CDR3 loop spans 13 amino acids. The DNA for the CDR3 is TGTGCCACCAGCAGGGCTAGCACAGATACGCAGTATTTT. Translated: CATSRASTDTQYF.

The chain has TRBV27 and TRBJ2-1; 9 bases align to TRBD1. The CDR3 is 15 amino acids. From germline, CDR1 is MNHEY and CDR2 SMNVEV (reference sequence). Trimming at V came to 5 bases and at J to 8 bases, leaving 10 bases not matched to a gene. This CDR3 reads CASSQGTGWVYEQFF. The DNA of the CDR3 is TGTGCCAGCAGTCAGGGGACAGGGTGGGTGTATGAGCAGTTCTTC.

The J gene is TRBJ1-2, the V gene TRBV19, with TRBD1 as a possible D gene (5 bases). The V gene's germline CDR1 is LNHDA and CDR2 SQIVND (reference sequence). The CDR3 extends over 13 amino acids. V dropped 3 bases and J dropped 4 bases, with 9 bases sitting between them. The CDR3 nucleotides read TGTGCCAGTAGTATCCCGACAGTCTATGGCTACACCTTC. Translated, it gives CASSIPTVYGYTF.

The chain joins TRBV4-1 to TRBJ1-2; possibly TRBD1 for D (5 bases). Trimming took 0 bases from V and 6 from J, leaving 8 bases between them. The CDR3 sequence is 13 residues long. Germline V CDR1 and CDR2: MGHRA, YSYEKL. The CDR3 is CASSQEAGNGYTF. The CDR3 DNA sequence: TGCGCCAGCAGCCAAGAAGCAGGGAATGGCTACACCTTC.

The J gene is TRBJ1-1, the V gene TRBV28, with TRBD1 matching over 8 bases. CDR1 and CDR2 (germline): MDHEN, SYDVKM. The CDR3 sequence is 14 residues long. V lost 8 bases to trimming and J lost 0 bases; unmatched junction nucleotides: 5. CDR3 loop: CASLSGGVNTEAFF. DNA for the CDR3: TGTGCCAGCCTCTCAGGGGGCGTGAACACTGAAGCTTTCTTT.

CDR3 loop: CASTYGQNTDTQYF. The CDR3 DNA is TGTGCCAGCACGTATGGACAAAACACAGATACGCAGTATTTT. The V call is TRBV6-6, the J call TRBJ2-3, with D perhaps matching TRBD1 (5 bases). Looked up from germline, CDR1 is MNHNY and CDR2 is SVGAGI (reference sequence). Trimming shortened V by 7 bases and J by 2 bases, and 13 bases separated the two germline ends. The CDR3 extends over 14 amino acids.

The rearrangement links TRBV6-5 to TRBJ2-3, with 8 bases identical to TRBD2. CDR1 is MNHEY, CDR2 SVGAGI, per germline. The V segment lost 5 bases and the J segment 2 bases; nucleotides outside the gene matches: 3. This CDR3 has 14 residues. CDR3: CASSTGLVTDTQYF. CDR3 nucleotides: TGTGCCAGCAGTACGGGACTAGTCACAGATACGCAGTATTTT.

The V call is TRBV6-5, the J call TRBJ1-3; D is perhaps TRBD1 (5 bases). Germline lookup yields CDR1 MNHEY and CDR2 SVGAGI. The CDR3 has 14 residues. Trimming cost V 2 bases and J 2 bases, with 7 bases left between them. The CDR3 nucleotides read TGTGCCAGCAGTTACCGGGGGGCTGGAAACACCATATATTTT. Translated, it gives CASSYRGAGNTIYF.

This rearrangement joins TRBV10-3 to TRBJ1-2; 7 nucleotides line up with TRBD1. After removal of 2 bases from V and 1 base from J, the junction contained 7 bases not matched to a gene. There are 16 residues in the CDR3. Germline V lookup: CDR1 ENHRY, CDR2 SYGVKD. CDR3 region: CAISEGTVRLNYGYTF. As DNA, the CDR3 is TGTGCCATCAGTGAGGGGACAGTACGCCTTAACTATGGCTACACCTTC.

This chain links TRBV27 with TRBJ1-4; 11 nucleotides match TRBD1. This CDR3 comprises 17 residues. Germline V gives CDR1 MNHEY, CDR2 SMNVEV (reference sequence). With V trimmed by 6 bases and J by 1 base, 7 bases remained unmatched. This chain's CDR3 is CASSKRTGGGTNEKLFF. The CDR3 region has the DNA TGTGCCAGCAGCAAGAGGACAGGGGGCGGAACTAATGAAAAACTGTTTTTT. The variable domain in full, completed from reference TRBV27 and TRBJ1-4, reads EAQVTQNPRYLITVTGKKLTVTCSQNMNHEYMSWYRQDPGLGLRQIYYSMNVEVTDKGDVPEGYKVSRKEKRNFPLILESPSPNQTSLYFCASSKRTGGGTNEKLFFGSGTQLSVL.

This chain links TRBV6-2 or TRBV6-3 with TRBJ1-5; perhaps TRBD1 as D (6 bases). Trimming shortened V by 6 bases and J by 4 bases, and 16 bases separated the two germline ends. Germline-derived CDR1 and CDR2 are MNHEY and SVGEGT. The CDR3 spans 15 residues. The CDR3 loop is CASSTTNGQNQPQHF. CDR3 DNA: TGTGCCAGCAGCACCACTAACGGACAGAATCAGCCCCAGCATTTT.

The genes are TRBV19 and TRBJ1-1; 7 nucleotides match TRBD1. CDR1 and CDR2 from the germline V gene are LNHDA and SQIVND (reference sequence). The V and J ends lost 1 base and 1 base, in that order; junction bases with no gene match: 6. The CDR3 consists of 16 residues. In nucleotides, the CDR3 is TGTGCCAGTAGTATAGGAACAGGGGCGAGGAACACTGAAGCTTTCTTT. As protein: CASSIGTGARNTEAFF.

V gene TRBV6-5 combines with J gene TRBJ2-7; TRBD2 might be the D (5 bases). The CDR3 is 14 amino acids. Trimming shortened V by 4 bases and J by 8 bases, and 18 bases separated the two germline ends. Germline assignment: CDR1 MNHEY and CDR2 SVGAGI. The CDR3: CASSSRTSGFKQYF. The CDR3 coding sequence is TGTGCCAGCAGTTCCCGAACCTCGGGGTTCAAGCAGTACTTC.

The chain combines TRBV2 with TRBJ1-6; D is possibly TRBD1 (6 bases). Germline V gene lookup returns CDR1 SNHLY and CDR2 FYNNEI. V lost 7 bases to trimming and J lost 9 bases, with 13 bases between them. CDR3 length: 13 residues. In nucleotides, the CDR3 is TGTGCCAGCACGGCGGGGGGCTCTTCACCCCTCCACTTT. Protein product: CASTAGGSSPLHF.

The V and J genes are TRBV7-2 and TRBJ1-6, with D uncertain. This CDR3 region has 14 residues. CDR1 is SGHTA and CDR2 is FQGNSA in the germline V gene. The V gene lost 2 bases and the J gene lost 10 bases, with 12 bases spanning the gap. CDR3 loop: CASSLNPGGSPLHF. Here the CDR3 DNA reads TGTGCCAGCAGCTTAAACCCCGGAGGCTCACCCCTCCACTTT.

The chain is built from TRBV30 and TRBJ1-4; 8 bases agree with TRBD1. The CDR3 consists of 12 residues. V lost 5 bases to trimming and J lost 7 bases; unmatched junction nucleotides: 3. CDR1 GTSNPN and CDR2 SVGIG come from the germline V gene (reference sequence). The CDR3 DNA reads TGTGCCTGGGGGACAGGTTTTGAAAAACTGTTTTTT. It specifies CAWGTGFEKLFF.

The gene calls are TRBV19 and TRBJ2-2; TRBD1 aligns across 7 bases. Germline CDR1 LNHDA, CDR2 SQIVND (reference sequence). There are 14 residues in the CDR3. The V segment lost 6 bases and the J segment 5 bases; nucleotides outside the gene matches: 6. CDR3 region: CASRSGQLTGELFF. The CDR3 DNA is TGTGCCAGTAGATCGGGACAGCTGACCGGGGAGCTGTTTTTT. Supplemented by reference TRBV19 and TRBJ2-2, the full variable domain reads DGGITQSPKYLFRKEGQNVTLSCEQNLNHDAMYWYRQDPGQGLRLIYYSQIVNDFQKGDIAEGYSVSREKKESFPLTVTSAQKNPTAFYLCASRSGQLTGELFFGEGSRLTVL.

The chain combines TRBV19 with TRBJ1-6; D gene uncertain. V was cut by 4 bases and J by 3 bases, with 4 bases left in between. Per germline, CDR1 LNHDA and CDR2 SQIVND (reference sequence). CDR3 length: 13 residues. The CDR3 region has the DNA TGTGCCAGTAGTAATAACTATAATTCACCCCTCCACTTT. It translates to CASSNNYNSPLHF.

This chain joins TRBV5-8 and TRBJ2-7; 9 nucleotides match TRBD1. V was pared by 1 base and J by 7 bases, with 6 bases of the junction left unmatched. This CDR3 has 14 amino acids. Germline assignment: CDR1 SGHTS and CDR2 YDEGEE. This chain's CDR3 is CASSLNRGLGEQYF. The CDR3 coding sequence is TGTGCCAGCAGCTTGAACAGGGGGCTAGGTGAGCAGTACTTC.

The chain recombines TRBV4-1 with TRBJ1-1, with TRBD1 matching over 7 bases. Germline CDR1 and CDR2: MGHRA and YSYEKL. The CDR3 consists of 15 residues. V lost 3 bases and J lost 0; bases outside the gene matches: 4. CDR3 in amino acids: CASSQATGLNTEAFF. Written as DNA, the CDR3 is TGCGCCAGCAGCCAGGCGACAGGGTTGAACACTGAAGCTTTCTTT.

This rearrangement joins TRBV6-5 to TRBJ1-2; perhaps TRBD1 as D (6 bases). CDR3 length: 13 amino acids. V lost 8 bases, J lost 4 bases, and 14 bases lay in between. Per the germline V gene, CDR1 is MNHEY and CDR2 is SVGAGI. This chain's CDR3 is CASDITGLYGYTF. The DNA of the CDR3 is TGTGCCAGCGACATAACAGGGCTCTATGGCTACACCTTC.

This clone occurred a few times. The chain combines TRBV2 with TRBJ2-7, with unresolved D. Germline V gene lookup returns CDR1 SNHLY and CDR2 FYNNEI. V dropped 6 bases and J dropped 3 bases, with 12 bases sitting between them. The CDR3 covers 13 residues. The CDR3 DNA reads TGTGCCAGCAGCCCGGTAACCATCTACGAGCAGTACTTC. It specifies CASSPVTIYEQYF.

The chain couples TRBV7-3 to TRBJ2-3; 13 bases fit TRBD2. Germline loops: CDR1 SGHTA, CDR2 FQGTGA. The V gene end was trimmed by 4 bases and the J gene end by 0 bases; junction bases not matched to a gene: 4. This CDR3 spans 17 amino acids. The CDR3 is CASSWQTSGGSTDTQYF. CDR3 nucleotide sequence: TGTGCCAGCAGCTGGCAGACTAGCGGGGGGAGCACAGATACGCAGTATTTT.

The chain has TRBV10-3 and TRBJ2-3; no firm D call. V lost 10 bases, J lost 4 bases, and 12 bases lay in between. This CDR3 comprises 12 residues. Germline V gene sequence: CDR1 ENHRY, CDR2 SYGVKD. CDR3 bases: TGTGCCACTTGGGCAGGCCCAGATACGCAGTATTTT. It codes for CATWAGPDTQYF.